The 13 T cell receptor beta chains listed next were all sequenced from one sample in a study of immune characterization of retroperitoneal liposarcoma. TCRdb reprocessed the PCR reads with MiXCR, giving one entry per CDR3 protein. The sample contains around 20,000 distinct CDR3 sequences, more than 30% of which appear only once. The sequencing input was blood. Receptors originate from a male donor with retroperitoneal liposarcoma.

Sample share makes this clonotype medium-sized (0.01 to 0.1%). This chain connects TRBV6-1 to TRBJ2-1; D not resolved. This CDR3 has 11 residues. CDR1 MNHNS and CDR2 SASEGT come from the germline V gene. Trimming stripped 6 bases from V and 10 bases from J, with 10 bases between. The CDR3 here is CASRQRREQFF. CDR3 DNA: TGTGCCAGCAGACAGCGTAGGGAGCAGTTCTTC.

This clonotype turned up a few times. This sequence joins TRBV7-8 and TRBJ2-1, with TRBD2 identical over 9 bases. The DNA end lines up better with TRBJ2-7; the J call may be wrong. Germline lookup yields CDR1 SGHVS and CDR2 FQNEAQ. CDR3 size: 15 residues. CDR3 bases: TGTGCCAGCAGCTCACTAGCGGGCCGTTACAATGAGCAGTACTTC. It translates to CASSSLAGRYNEQYF.

With regard to this clonotype: Possible read error: a much larger clone is one base away. The J gene is TRBJ2-7, the V gene TRBV11-2; 7 bases map to TRBD2. CDR3 size: 13 residues. Germline V lookup: CDR1 SGHAT, CDR2 FQNNGV. Trimming at V came to 0 bases and at J to 7 bases, leaving 3 bases not matched to a gene. As DNA, the CDR3 is TGTGCCAGCAGCTTAGATCGGGGAGGGGAGCAGTACTTC. Encoded protein: CASSLDRGGEQYF.

This clonotype was recorded only once. The genes are TRBV6-6 and TRBJ2-1; TRBD2 aligns across 8 bases. V gave up 7 bases and J gave up 4 bases; unmatched junction bases: 12. Germline V gene data show CDR1 as MNHNY and CDR2 as SVGAGI (reference sequence). CDR3 length: 16 residues. Here the CDR3 reads CASKRTGGGSYNEQFF. The CDR3 DNA sequence: TGTGCCAGCAAAAGGACGGGAGGGGGGTCATACAATGAGCAGTTCTTC.

The chain is built from TRBV7-2 and TRBJ2-3; D uncertain. The better agreement between TRBJ2-7 and the DNA end casts doubt on the J call. Per germline, CDR1 SGHTA and CDR2 FQGNSA. The CDR3 length is 11 residues. The CDR3 reads CASSNYAEQYF. The CDR3 DNA sequence: TGTGCCAGCAGCAACTACGCAGAGCAGTACTTC.

The chain combines TRBV7-8 with TRBJ2-5, with D unresolved. TRBJ2-1 matches the DNA end more closely, so the J call is doubtful. Germline values: CDR1 SGHVS, CDR2 FQNEAQ. CDR3 length: 17 residues. For the CDR3, the DNA is TGTGCCAGCAGCTTGGGCACAACTCCCACTGAGAAAGAGACCCAGTTCTTC. The encoded protein is CASSLGTTPTEKETQFF.

In this sample, this clonotype turned up a few times. V usage is TRBV11-2 and J usage is TRBJ2-1; D remains unclear. With 3 bases removed from V and 5 bases from J, the gap between germline ends came to 8 bases. Germline V gene lookup returns CDR1 SGHAT and CDR2 FQNNGV. The CDR3 is made up of 13 amino acids. In DNA, the CDR3 is TGTGCCAGCAGCTTCGTCAGGAACAATGAGCAGTTCTTC. Translating it yields CASSFVRNNEQFF.

CDR3 amino acids: CAWSTDRATHTDTQYF. The CDR3 DNA follows: TGTGCCTGGAGTACCGACAGGGCTACACACACAGATACGCAGTATTTT. The chain uses TRBV30 and TRBJ2-3, with TRBD1 matching 7 bases. In germline, CDR1 is GTSNPN, CDR2 SVGIG (reference sequence). CDR3 length equals 16 residues. V lost 2 bases and J lost 2; bases outside the gene matches: 10.

The rearrangement uses TRBV12-3 or TRBV12-4 and TRBJ2-1; D might be TRBD2 (5 bases). Trimming left V 0 bases short and J 11 bases short, with 8 bases between. CDR3 length: 12 residues. This CDR3 reads CASSLALGKQFF. CDR3 bases: TGTGCCAGCAGTTTAGCGCTCGGGAAGCAGTTCTTC.

There are many counts of this clonotype. This chain uses TRBV6-1 with TRBJ2-5; 10 nucleotides align to TRBD2. The assigned J gene may be wrong: the sequence end matches TRBJ2-7 better. The CDR3 runs 15 residues. Germline lookup yields CDR1 MNHNS and CDR2 SASEGT. This CDR3 is CASNRPGLALYEQYF. DNA of the CDR3: TGTGCCAGCAATAGACCGGGACTAGCGTTATACGAGCAGTACTTC.

This chain joins TRBV11-3 and TRBJ2-3; D not resolved. V was shortened by 2 bases and J by 3 bases, with 9 bases between the two germline ends. The V gene's germline CDR1 is SGHNT and CDR2 YENEEA. This CDR3 spans 14 amino acids. CDR3 DNA: TGTGCCAGCAGCTTATCAACTCTAACAGATACGCAGTATTTT. Protein sequence: CASSLSTLTDTQYF.

The chain uses TRBV5-4 and TRBJ2-1; 11 nucleotides agree with TRBD1. V was clipped by 3 bases and J by 4 bases; unmatched bases: 6. The germline V gene has CDR1 SGHNT and CDR2 YYREEE (reference sequence). This CDR3 comprises 16 residues. The CDR3 sequence: CASSSGTGGFYNEQFF. The CDR3 nucleotides read TGTGCCAGCAGCTCCGGGACAGGGGGTTTTTACAATGAGCAGTTCTTC.

This clonotype was seen only a few times. The chain has TRBV6-1 and TRBJ1-5; TRBD1 is a possible D gene (5 bases). V lost 2 bases, J lost 6 bases, and 8 bases lay in between. Germline lookup yields CDR1 MNHNS and CDR2 SASEGT. The CDR3 totals 13 residues. The DNA for the CDR3 is TGTGCCAGCAGTGAAAGAAGGGGTCAGCCCCAGCATTTT. It codes for CASSERRGQPQHF.